This TCR beta chain was recorded in a study of OX40 agonist ivuxolimab in advanced cancers. Across the whole study: 40% to 50% of patients had received prior checkpoint inhibitor therapy. Broader study findings: Mean expanded clone counts were higher in CD8+ than CD4+ T cells.

Libraries were prepared by immunoSEQ multiplex PCR; TCRdb keeps only in-frame clonotypes and omits some of them. The data hold about 79,000 clones, with about 90% observed a single time. Unmatched junction bases numbered 11, after V lost 4 bases and J lost 2 bases. CDR1 is SGHRS, CDR2 YFSETQ, per germline. This CDR3 contains 16 residues. About this clone: Its antigen is not known.

The starting material was CD4+ or CD8+ T cells sorted from blood, obtained in a trial of the OX40 agonist ivuxolimab. V gene TRBV5-1 combines with J gene TRBJ1-2, with 7 bases fitting TRBD1. This receptor was obtained from an adult with an advanced solid tumor such as melanoma, head and neck, liver or kidney cancer. CDR3 residues: CASSLGSAGGNYGYTF. As DNA, the CDR3 is TGCGCCAGCAGCCTGGGGTCGGCAGGGGGAAACTATGGCTACACCTTC.